These T cell receptor beta chains were read from a single sample in a study of T cell repertoires in cytomegalovirus infection. One entry per CDR3 protein, called by TCRdb with MiXCR from the reads. Of about 830,000 distinct CDR3 sequences in the sample, approximately 32% are singletons; the top ten hold 12%. These receptors are not linked to any known antigen. This specimen consisted of cultured CD8+ T cells from PBMCs, obtained from culture after CMV antigen stimulation. Receptors were obtained from a human donor in good health (CMV status not recorded). Some clones in this sample may be carry-over from other donors' samples. Each CDR3 is given with its conserved first and last residue. The order of the fields is D gene, clone size, J gene, V gene, CDR3 DNA, CDR3 protein. A D gene is named only where the DNA matches it firmly. Size values are once, few and many counts, or a class for expanded clones, and some rows have none.

d_gene: TRBD2
abundance: few
j_gene: TRBJ2-1
v_gene: TRBV4-1
CDR3nt: TGCGCCAGCAGCCACCCGGGACTAGCGAGTAATGAGCAGTTCTTC
CDR3aa: CASSHPGLASNEQFF

d_gene: TRBD1
abundance: few
j_gene: TRBJ2-7
v_gene: TRBV10-3
CDR3nt: TGTGCCATCACTCCCCACGGACAGGGGGCAGGGGGGAACTCCCTCTCCTACGAGCAGTACTTC
CDR3aa: CAITPHGQGAGGNSLSYEQYF

d_gene: TRBD1
abundance: -
j_gene: TRBJ1-2
v_gene: TRBV29-1
CDR3nt: TGCAGCGTTGAACAGGGGGACTGGTATGGCTACACCTTC
CDR3aa: CSVEQGDWYGYTF

d_gene: TRBD1
abundance: -
j_gene: TRBJ1-5
v_gene: TRBV4-1
CDR3nt: TGCGCCAGCAGCCAAGAGGGACAGGACTATAGCAATCAGCCCCAGCATTTT
CDR3aa: CASSQEGQDYSNQPQHF

d_gene: -
abundance: few
j_gene: TRBJ2-3
v_gene: TRBV7-9
CDR3nt: TGTGCCAGCAGCTTAGTGGAGGGTGTAGATACGCAGTATTTT
CDR3aa: CASSLVEGVDTQYF

d_gene: -
abundance: -
j_gene: TRBJ2-2
v_gene: TRBV19
CDR3nt: TGTGCCAGTAGGGTACTTGGCACCGGGGAGCTGTTTTTT
CDR3aa: CASRVLGTGELFF

d_gene: TRBD2
abundance: -
j_gene: TRBJ2-1
v_gene: TRBV29-1
CDR3nt: TGCAGCGTTGGGGGGGGAGCGGGGGCCTACAATGAGCAGTTCTTC
CDR3aa: CSVGGGAGAYNEQFF

d_gene: -
abundance: few
j_gene: TRBJ2-1
v_gene: TRBV24-1
CDR3nt: TGTGCCACCAGTGAAAGGTACAATGAGCAGTTCTTC
CDR3aa: CATSERYNEQFF

d_gene: -
abundance: many
j_gene: TRBJ1-2
v_gene: TRBV7-9
CDR3nt: TGTGCCAGCAGCTTAGTTTCGAACTATGGCTACACCTTC
CDR3aa: CASSLVSNYGYTF

d_gene: -
abundance: -
j_gene: TRBJ2-1
v_gene: TRBV7-9
CDR3nt: TGTGCCAGCAGCTCTTTTTCGGGGTCCTCGTCTAGCTCCTACAATGAGCAGTTCTTC
CDR3aa: CASSSFSGSSSSSYNEQFF

d_gene: -
abundance: few
j_gene: TRBJ2-3
v_gene: TRBV27
CDR3nt: TGTGCCAGCAGTTTACCCCCATCGGGGTTGGATACGCAGTATTTT
CDR3aa: CASSLPPSGLDTQYF

d_gene: -
abundance: few
j_gene: TRBJ2-7
v_gene: TRBV27
CDR3nt: TGTGCCAGCAGTTTTTTGGACAGCTACGAGCAGTACTTC
CDR3aa: CASSFLDSYEQYF

d_gene: TRBD1
abundance: few
j_gene: TRBJ2-2
v_gene: TRBV6-1
CDR3nt: TGTGCCAGTCCGGCAGGGGGTATCACCGGGGAGCTGTTTTTT
CDR3aa: CASPAGGITGELFF

d_gene: -
abundance: -
j_gene: TRBJ1-4
v_gene: TRBV6-6
CDR3nt: TGTGCCAGCAGCTCAACGGCCCCTAATGAAAAACTGTTTTTT
CDR3aa: CASSSTAPNEKLFF

d_gene: TRBD2
abundance: many
j_gene: TRBJ2-1
v_gene: TRBV27
CDR3nt: TGTGCCAGCAGCTTAGGGCTAGCGGGGTACAATGAGCAGTTCTTC
CDR3aa: CASSLGLAGYNEQFF

d_gene: TRBD1
abundance: many
j_gene: TRBJ2-4
v_gene: TRBV12-3/TRBV12-4
CDR3nt: TGTGCCAGCAGGGGGACAGGGGCGAAAAACATTCAGTACTTC
CDR3aa: CASRGTGAKNIQYF

d_gene: -
abundance: -
j_gene: TRBJ2-2
v_gene: TRBV27
CDR3nt: TGTGCCAGCGCTGGAGGGACGGGCTACACCGGGGAGCTGTTTTTT
CDR3aa: CASAGGTGYTGELFF

d_gene: -
abundance: -
j_gene: TRBJ2-2
v_gene: TRBV7-4
CDR3nt: TGTGTCAGCAGCTTAGCCTACTCCATGTCGGGCCCGAACACCGGGGAGCTGTTTTTT
CDR3aa: CVSSLAYSMSGPNTGELFF

d_gene: -
abundance: few
j_gene: TRBJ2-5
v_gene: TRBV12-3/TRBV12-4
CDR3nt: TGTGCCAGCAGTCCCTCCCCGAGGATTGAGACCCAGTACTTC
CDR3aa: CASSPSPRIETQYF

d_gene: -
abundance: many
j_gene: TRBJ1-3
v_gene: TRBV7-9
CDR3nt: TGTGCCAGCAGCTTAGTCGAAGGGGGTGGAAACACCATATATTTT
CDR3aa: CASSLVEGGGNTIYF

d_gene: -
abundance: many
j_gene: TRBJ2-3
v_gene: TRBV7-9
CDR3nt: TGTGCCAGCAGCCCAAGTGGAGATACGCAGTATTTT
CDR3aa: CASSPSGDTQYF

d_gene: -
abundance: -
j_gene: TRBJ1-3
v_gene: TRBV14
CDR3nt: TGTGCCAGCAGCCCGGGACGTAGAGAGAGATTTGGAAACACCATATATTTT
CDR3aa: CASSPGRRERFGNTIYF

d_gene: -
abundance: few
j_gene: TRBJ2-1
v_gene: TRBV20-1
CDR3nt: TGCAGTGCAACCTCCGGGTCCAGCTCCTACAATGAGCAGTTCTTC
CDR3aa: CSATSGSSSYNEQFF

d_gene: -
abundance: -
j_gene: TRBJ1-1
v_gene: TRBV20-1
CDR3nt: TGCAGTGCTCCTCATAAGGGGGGGAGTATGAACACTGAAGCTTTCTTT
CDR3aa: CSAPHKGGSMNTEAFF

d_gene: -
abundance: few
j_gene: TRBJ2-5
v_gene: TRBV6-4
CDR3nt: TGTGCCAGCAGTGTCCCGACTAAGGGAGTCAACCAAGAGACCCAGTACTTC
CDR3aa: CASSVPTKGVNQETQYF

d_gene: -
abundance: -
j_gene: TRBJ2-2
v_gene: TRBV14
CDR3nt: TGTGCCAGCAGCCCCTCGTGGGCTAACACCGGGGAGCTGTTTTTT
CDR3aa: CASSPSWANTGELFF

d_gene: TRBD1
abundance: many
j_gene: TRBJ1-5
v_gene: TRBV7-2
CDR3nt: TGTGCCAGCAGCAGCAGGACAGGGCTTAATCAGCCCCAGCATTTT
CDR3aa: CASSSRTGLNQPQHF

d_gene: -
abundance: -
j_gene: TRBJ2-3
v_gene: TRBV27
CDR3nt: TGTGCCAGCGGGACCTACACAGATACGCAGTATTTT
CDR3aa: CASGTYTDTQYF

d_gene: -
abundance: many
j_gene: TRBJ1-2
v_gene: TRBV7-3
CDR3nt: TGTGCCAGCAGCGAGACAGGCGAATATGGCTACACCTTC
CDR3aa: CASSETGEYGYTF

d_gene: -
abundance: few
j_gene: TRBJ1-4
v_gene: TRBV5-5
CDR3nt: TGTGCCAGCAACGTGGGAACAGCAACTAATGAAAAACTGTTTTTT
CDR3aa: CASNVGTATNEKLFF

d_gene: -
abundance: -
j_gene: TRBJ1-2
v_gene: TRBV27
CDR3nt: TGTGCCAGCAGACTCCTAGGGGGTGGCTATGGCTACACCTTC
CDR3aa: CASRLLGGGYGYTF

d_gene: -
abundance: -
j_gene: TRBJ2-1
v_gene: TRBV12-3/TRBV12-4
CDR3nt: TGTGCCAGCAGTTCTTGGACACCGAGCTCCTACAATGAGCAGTTCTTC
CDR3aa: CASSSWTPSSYNEQFF

d_gene: -
abundance: -
j_gene: TRBJ2-1
v_gene: TRBV27
CDR3nt: TGTGCCACCCACAACTACGGGTATGAGTACAATGAGCAGTTCTTC
CDR3aa: CATHNYGYEYNEQFF

d_gene: TRBD1
abundance: -
j_gene: TRBJ1-1
v_gene: TRBV6-2/TRBV6-3
CDR3nt: TGTGCCAGCAGTTACTCTCGGGACAGTTGGGTTGAAGCTTTCTTT
CDR3aa: CASSYSRDSWVEAFF

d_gene: -
abundance: -
j_gene: TRBJ2-3
v_gene: TRBV4-1
CDR3nt: TGCGCCAGCAGCCAAGGGTGGGGCTTTTCTAGCACAGATACGCAGTATTTT
CDR3aa: CASSQGWGFSSTDTQYF

d_gene: TRBD2
abundance: few
j_gene: TRBJ2-3
v_gene: TRBV12-3/TRBV12-4
CDR3nt: TGTGCCAGCAGCTCGGGACTAGCGGGGGTGTTAGATACGCAGTATTTT
CDR3aa: CASSSGLAGVLDTQYF

d_gene: TRBD1
abundance: -
j_gene: TRBJ2-1
v_gene: TRBV7-2
CDR3nt: TGTGCCAGCAGCCCTCGACAGGGTGTGGATGAGCAGTTCTTC
CDR3aa: CASSPRQGVDEQFF

d_gene: TRBD1
abundance: -
j_gene: TRBJ2-2
v_gene: TRBV29-1
CDR3nt: TGCAGCGTTGAAGATCTCCATGACAGGGGTACCGGGGAGCTGTTTTTT
CDR3aa: CSVEDLHDRGTGELFF

d_gene: TRBD1
abundance: -
j_gene: TRBJ1-1
v_gene: TRBV7-9
CDR3nt: TGTGCCAGCAGCTTCTTACAGGGGGTATGGACTGAAGCTTTCTTT
CDR3aa: CASSFLQGVWTEAFF

d_gene: -
abundance: -
j_gene: TRBJ2-7
v_gene: TRBV5-4
CDR3nt: TGTGCCAGCAGCCCGTACAGGGAAAGGGGGAACTACGAGCAGTACTTC
CDR3aa: CASSPYRERGNYEQYF

d_gene: TRBD1
abundance: -
j_gene: TRBJ2-3
v_gene: TRBV7-3
CDR3nt: TGTGCCAGCAGCCCAAACCGGGACAGATTTTCAGATACGCAGTATTTT
CDR3aa: CASSPNRDRFSDTQYF

d_gene: -
abundance: -
j_gene: TRBJ1-5
v_gene: TRBV10-3
CDR3nt: TGTGCCATCAGTGACGATGGGCAGTTATATCAGCCCCAGCATTTT
CDR3aa: CAISDDGQLYQPQHF

d_gene: TRBD1
abundance: few
j_gene: TRBJ2-2
v_gene: TRBV5-6
CDR3nt: TGTGCCAGCAGCTTGGCCGGACAGGGGAACACCGGGGAGCTGTTTTTT
CDR3aa: CASSLAGQGNTGELFF

d_gene: -
abundance: many
j_gene: TRBJ2-7
v_gene: TRBV12-3/TRBV12-4
CDR3nt: TGTGCCAGCAGTTTAGCGCTGGTCAGGGAGTACGAGCAGTACTTC
CDR3aa: CASSLALVREYEQYF

d_gene: -
abundance: -
j_gene: TRBJ1-4
v_gene: TRBV7-6
CDR3nt: TGTGCCAGCAGCTTTAGCTTGGGGAATGAAAAACTGTTTTTT
CDR3aa: CASSFSLGNEKLFF

d_gene: -
abundance: few
j_gene: TRBJ2-5
v_gene: TRBV20-1
CDR3nt: TGCAGTGCTAGAGATCGCCGGCTATCCTCTTTGGAGACCCAGTACTTC
CDR3aa: CSARDRRLSSLETQYF

d_gene: -
abundance: few
j_gene: TRBJ2-3
v_gene: TRBV27
CDR3nt: TGTGCCAGCAGTTTGCGGACAGACCCAGATACGCAGTATTTT
CDR3aa: CASSLRTDPDTQYF

d_gene: -
abundance: few
j_gene: TRBJ1-1
v_gene: TRBV7-9
CDR3nt: TGTGCCAGCAGCTTTCAAAGGGACGGGGACACTGAAGCTTTCTTT
CDR3aa: CASSFQRDGDTEAFF

d_gene: -
abundance: few
j_gene: TRBJ1-4
v_gene: TRBV5-1
CDR3nt: TGCGCCAGCAGCCCCGATATGGAAAAACTGTTTTTT
CDR3aa: CASSPDMEKLFF

d_gene: -
abundance: few
j_gene: TRBJ2-7
v_gene: TRBV20-1
CDR3nt: TGCAGTGTGAACATCGGCTCCTACGAGCAGTACTTC
CDR3aa: CSVNIGSYEQYF

d_gene: TRBD2
abundance: few
j_gene: TRBJ2-3
v_gene: TRBV11-2
CDR3nt: TGTGCCAGCAGCCCTACTAGCGGGGGCAACCACGATACGCAGTATTTT
CDR3aa: CASSPTSGGNHDTQYF

d_gene: -
abundance: -
j_gene: TRBJ2-2
v_gene: TRBV5-4
CDR3nt: TGTGCCAGCAGCCCGTTCGTGACGGGTGCGAACACCGGGGAGCTGTTTTTT
CDR3aa: CASSPFVTGANTGELFF